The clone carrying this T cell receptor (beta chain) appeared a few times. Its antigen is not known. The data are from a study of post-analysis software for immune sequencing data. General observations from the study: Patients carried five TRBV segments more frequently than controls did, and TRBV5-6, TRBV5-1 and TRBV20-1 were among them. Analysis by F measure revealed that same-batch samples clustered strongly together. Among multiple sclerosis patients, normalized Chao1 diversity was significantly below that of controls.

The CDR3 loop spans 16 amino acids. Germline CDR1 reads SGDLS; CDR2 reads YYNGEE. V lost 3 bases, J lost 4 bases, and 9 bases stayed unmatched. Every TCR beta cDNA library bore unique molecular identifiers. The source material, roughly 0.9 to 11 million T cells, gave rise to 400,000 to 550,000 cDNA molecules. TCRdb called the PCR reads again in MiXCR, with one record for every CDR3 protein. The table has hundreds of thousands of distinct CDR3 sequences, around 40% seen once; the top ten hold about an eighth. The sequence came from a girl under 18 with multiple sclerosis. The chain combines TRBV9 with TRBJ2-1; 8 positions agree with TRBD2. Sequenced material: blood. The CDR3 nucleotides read TGTGCCAGCAGCGCGAAGAGCGGGGGCGTTTACAATGAGCAGTTCTTC. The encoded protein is CASSAKSGGVYNEQFF.